Shown below are 29 T cell receptor beta chains from a single sample sequenced in a study of T cell repertoires in breast cancer. Blocking oligonucleotides added to a second nested PCR suppressed unpaired genes. One entry per CDR3 protein results from TCRdb running MiXCR on the emulsion pairing reads. The data contain roughly 40,000 distinct CDR3 sequences, under 60% of them seen just once; the ten biggest clones take up around three fifths. Paired alpha-beta TCRs of CD8+ T cells were analyzed by expanded emulsion RT-PCR. The sequenced sample consisted of CD8+ T cells. These receptors were taken from a pool of human donors with breast cancer or a healthy control (not recorded which).

Only a few counts were recorded for this clonotype. The gene calls are TRBV7-8 and TRBJ2-5; tentatively, D is TRBD2 (7 bases). The germline V gene encodes CDR1 SGHVS and CDR2 FQNEAQ. The CDR3 runs to 15 residues. The V end was cut by 5 bases, the J end by 7 bases, with 20 bases between. Written as DNA, the CDR3 is TGTGCCAGCAGCCCCCCGATTAGGGGGGGGAGGACCCAGTACTTC. This encodes CASSPPIRGGRTQYF.

This clonotype occurred many times. The rearrangement links TRBV20-1 to TRBJ2-1; D call uncertain. The CDR3 spans 11 residues. The ends were cut back, 4 bases at V and 8 bases at J, with 9 bases in the middle. Germline V gene sequence: CDR1 DFQATT, CDR2 SNEGSKA (reference sequence). Here the CDR3 DNA reads TGCAGTGCTATGGCTTACGATGAGCAGTTCTTC. Its protein product is CSAMAYDEQFF.

The sample holds a few counts of this clonotype. The J gene is TRBJ2-3, the V gene TRBV5-1; weak D call: TRBD2 (6 bases). The CDR3 loop spans 15 amino acids. Germline CDR1 SGHRS, CDR2 YFSETQ. V dropped 7 bases and J dropped 0 bases, with 15 bases sitting between them. The CDR3 DNA is TGCGCCAGCTCGCGGGGATCGCTAAGCACAGATACGCAGTATTTT. Protein: CASSRGSLSTDTQYF.

The rearrangement joins TRBV3-1 to TRBJ2-2, with D uncertain. The CDR3 covers 13 residues. Trimming stripped 3 bases from V and 6 bases from J, with 8 bases between. Germline V gene data show CDR1 as LGHDT and CDR2 as YNNKEL (reference sequence). The CDR3 loop is CASSHGLAGELFF. CDR3 coding DNA: TGTGCCAGCAGCCATGGGCTCGCCGGGGAGCTGTTTTTT.

The chain is built from TRBV2 and TRBJ2-1; no reliable D call. Germline V gene sequence: CDR1 SNHLY, CDR2 FYNNEI. Trimming pared 3 bases from V and 5 bases from J, leaving 11 bases between. This CDR3 spans 14 amino acids. The CDR3 region is CASSDPSVDNEQFF. The CDR3, as DNA: TGTGCCAGCAGTGACCCCTCCGTTGACAATGAGCAGTTCTTC.

V gene TRBV30 combines with J gene TRBJ1-1; D remains unclear. This CDR3 has 13 amino acids. The V end lost 0 bases, the J end lost 1 base, and 6 bases lay between the germline ends. Germline CDR1 and CDR2: GTSNPN and SVGIG (reference sequence). CDR3 region: CAWSVRKNTEAFF. Written as DNA, the CDR3 is TGTGCCTGGAGTGTACGGAAGAACACTGAAGCTTTCTTT.

On this clonotype itself: The junction departs from germline at one end; a sequencing error may be responsible. J is TRBJ2-5 and V is TRBV7-7; D could derive from TRBD1 or TRBD2 (6 bases each). This CDR3 region has 15 residues. CDR1 is SSHAT and CDR2 is FNYEAQ in the germline V gene (reference sequence). The CDR3 is CASSLRTGGQEAQYF. In DNA form, the CDR3 reads TGTGCCAGCAGCCTCCGAACTGGGGGGCAAGAGGCCCAGTACTTC.

The chain employs TRBV11-2 and TRBJ2-2, with 7 bases matching TRBD2. V lost 1 base, J lost 6 bases, and 8 bases stayed unmatched. Germline lookup yields CDR1 SGHAT and CDR2 FQNNGV. The CDR3 spans 16 residues. CDR3 protein: CASSLVAAGSAGELFF. The CDR3 nucleotides are TGTGCCAGCAGCTTAGTCGCAGCGGGGTCGGCCGGGGAGCTGTTTTTT.

The V call is TRBV5-1, the J call TRBJ1-5; D is perhaps TRBD1 (5 bases). With 4 bases removed from V and 0 bases from J, the gap between germline ends came to 14 bases. Germline assignment: CDR1 SGHRS and CDR2 YFSETQ. There are 16 residues in the CDR3. This CDR3 is CASSRDGLTSNQPQHF. DNA for the CDR3: TGCGCCAGCAGCCGGGACGGACTCACTAGCAATCAGCCCCAGCATTTT.

This chain links TRBV20-1 with TRBJ2-2, with D possibly TRBD2 on 5 matching bases. The CDR3 has 16 residues. V lost 2 bases to trimming and J lost 4 bases, with 17 bases between them. Germline assignment: CDR1 DFQATT and CDR2 SNEGSKA (reference sequence). CDR3 coding DNA: TGCAGTGCTAGACCCCCGGGGTCTGGATCCACCGGGGAGCTGTTTTTT. This translates into CSARPPGSGSTGELFF.

In regard to this clonotype: An end of the junction does not agree with germline; a read error may underlie this. V usage is TRBV28 and J usage is TRBJ2-7; D remains ambiguous. Germline assignment: CDR1 MDHEN and CDR2 SYDVKM. This CDR3 is built from 12 residues. The CDR3 region is CASSVARYEQHF. CDR3 coding DNA: TGTGCCAGCAGCGTTGCAAGATACGAGCAGCACTTC.

The V gene is TRBV7-8, the J gene TRBJ2-3; 8 nucleotides agree with TRBD2. CDR3 length: 15 residues. CDR1 is SGHVS, CDR2 FQNEAQ, per germline. J lost 2 bases, V lost 5 bases, and 6 bases had no gene match. The CDR3 region is CASSPGGGTTDTQYF. The CDR3 DNA is TGTGCCAGCAGCCCCGGGGGGGGGACCACAGATACGCAGTATTTT.

The gene calls are TRBV14 and TRBJ2-7, with D possibly TRBD1 on 6 matching bases. V dropped 0 bases and J dropped 4 bases, with 13 bases sitting between them. CDR3 length equals 15 residues. Germline-derived CDR1 and CDR2 are SGHDN and FVKESK. The CDR3 reads CASSQDWQGSYEQYF. CDR3 bases: TGTGCCAGCAGCCAAGATTGGCAGGGGAGTTACGAGCAGTACTTC.

The J gene is TRBJ1-1, the V gene TRBV6-1; TRBD1 aligns across 8 bases. The V segment lost 6 bases and the J segment 4 bases; nucleotides outside the gene matches: 4. CDR1 is MNHNS, CDR2 SASEGT, per germline. The CDR3 is 13 amino acids. The CDR3 loop is CASRDTGGTEAFF. The CDR3, as DNA: TGTGCCAGCAGGGATACAGGGGGCACTGAAGCTTTCTTT.

The V and J genes are TRBV28 and TRBJ2-7; unclear D gene. CDR3 size: 16 residues. Germline V CDR1 and CDR2: MDHEN, SYDVKM. The V end was cut by 6 bases, the J end by 0 bases, with 18 bases between. CDR3 sequence: CASSRYHPQVSYEQYF. The CDR3 nucleotides read TGTGCCAGCAGCCGTTACCATCCCCAGGTCTCCTACGAGCAGTACTTC. Supplemented by reference TRBV28 and TRBJ2-7, the full variable domain reads DVKVTQSSRYLVKRTGEKVFLECVQDMDHENMFWYRQDPGLGLRLIYFSYDVKMKEKGDIPEGYSVSREKKERFSLILESASTNQTSMYLCASSRYHPQVSYEQYFGPGTRLTVT.

This clonotype was counted only a few times. The chain couples TRBV9 to TRBJ2-5; the D gene is possibly TRBD2 (5 bases). CDR1 is SGDLS, CDR2 YYNGEE, per germline. V lost 0 bases and J lost 5, with 14 bases in between. This CDR3 region has 15 residues. This CDR3 reads CASSVAGKGWETQYF. The CDR3 region has the DNA TGTGCCAGCAGCGTAGCGGGGAAAGGGTGGGAGACCCAGTACTTC. Looking up the rest from reference TRBV9 and TRBJ2-5 gives the full variable domain: DSGVTQTPKHLITATGQRVTLRCSPRSGDLSVYWYQQSLDQGLQFLIQYYNGEERAKGNILERFSAQQFPDLHSELNLSSLELGDSALYFCASSVAGKGWETQYFGPGTRLLVL.

The genes are TRBV7-2 and TRBJ2-2; possibly TRBD2 for D (6 bases). Germline-derived CDR1 and CDR2 are SGHTA and FQGNSA. V lost 5 bases and J 4 bases, leaving 11 bases between the germline ends. This CDR3 has 14 amino acids. The CDR3 nucleotides are TGTGCCAGCAGCGTCGGGGGTTTCACCGGGGAGCTGTTTTTT. Protein product: CASSVGGFTGELFF.

The chain uses TRBV7-3 and TRBJ2-2; 8 nucleotides align to TRBD2. CDR3 length equals 18 residues. The J segment lost 4 bases and the V segment lost 2 bases, leaving 12 bases of the junction unmatched. Germline V lookup: CDR1 SGHTA, CDR2 FQGTGA. Here the CDR3 reads CASSLDQSGGRRTGELFF. Written as DNA, the CDR3 is TGTGCCAGCAGCTTAGATCAGAGCGGGGGCCGACGCACCGGGGAGCTGTTTTTT.

This chain joins TRBV19 and TRBJ2-3, with D unresolved. Per germline, CDR1 LNHDA and CDR2 SQIVND (reference sequence). CDR3 length equals 13 residues. Trimming removed 8 bases at V and 4 bases at J, with 13 bases between. In DNA, the CDR3 is TGTGCCAGTTCCCCCGCGAACGCAGATACGCAGTATTTT. It codes for CASSPANADTQYF.

This chain connects TRBV20-1 to TRBJ1-3; TRBD1 might be the D (5 bases). V shed 2 bases and J shed 7 bases, with 15 bases lying between them. The germline CDR1 and CDR2 sequences are DFQATT and SNEGSKA (reference sequence). The length of the CDR3 is 14 residues. In DNA form, the CDR3 reads TGCAGTGCTAGAATTCTAGGAGGGACGAACACCATATATTTT. This sequence encodes CSARILGGTNTIYF.

Note on this clonotype: This likely comes from a read error, as the CDR3 has no conserved phenylalanine or tryptophan at its end. No DNA is shown, since the ends of the CDR3 on it are uncertain; the CDR3 is the one TCRdb lists. V gene TRBV29-1 combines with J gene TRBJ1-4; TRBD1, the table's D call, lacks a check against the DNA. The CDR3 has 21 amino acids, counting both end residues. Germline V gene data show CDR1 as SQVTM and CDR2 as ANQGSEA. This CDR3 reads CSFSAQQGRRVKILLRNRRGP.

The V call is TRBV20-1, the J call TRBJ2-5; D perhaps matches TRBD2 (5 bases). The length of the CDR3 is 15 residues. V was pared by 1 base and J by 5 bases, with 17 bases between. In germline, CDR1 is DFQATT, CDR2 SNEGSKA (reference sequence). The CDR3 region has the DNA TGCAGTGCTAGAGCGGCCAGCGGTGCGTCGGAGACCCAGTACTTC. Its protein product is CSARAASGASETQYF.

This clonotype was seen a handful of times. The rearrangement joins TRBV29-1 to TRBJ2-3, with 9 bases that match TRBD2. The CDR3 spans 17 residues. Germline CDR1 SQVTM, CDR2 ANQGSEA. V was clipped by 5 bases and J by 4 bases; unmatched bases: 16. The CDR3 loop is CSVSTTIAGVTADTQYF. The CDR3 region has the DNA TGCAGCGTTTCGACCACCATAGCGGGAGTTACTGCAGATACGCAGTATTTT.

Remarks on this clonotype: This is likely a read error, given that the CDR3 carries no conserved phenylalanine or tryptophan at its end. The V and J genes are TRBV10-2 and TRBJ2-7; D tentatively fits TRBD1 or TRBD2 (5 bases each). The CDR3 consists of 12 residues. Germline V lookup: CDR1 WSHSY, CDR2 SAAADI. The V and J ends lost 7 bases and 7 bases respectively, with 14 bases between them. Written as DNA, the CDR3 is TGCGCCAGCAAGTCTTCGGGACGGGAGCAGTACCTC. It encodes CASKSSGREQYL.

The chain has TRBV7-2 and TRBJ1-2; 8 positions agree with TRBD1. The ends lost 5 bases at V and 7 bases at J; junction bases unmatched: 9. The length of the CDR3 is 14 residues. CDR1 is SGHTA and CDR2 is FQGNSA in the germline V gene. CDR3 loop: CASSADRVVGGYTF. For the CDR3, the DNA is TGTGCCAGCAGCGCGGACAGGGTTGTGGGTGGCTACACCTTC.

A few counts support this clonotype. V and J are TRBV2 and TRBJ2-5; D is possibly TRBD1 (5 bases). The germline CDR1 and CDR2 sequences are SNHLY and FYNNEI. The CDR3 totals 14 residues. V lost 6 bases and J 3 bases, leaving 14 bases between the germline ends. CDR3: CASSQGASKETQYF. CDR3 nucleotide sequence: TGTGCCAGCAGCCAAGGGGCTAGTAAAGAGACCCAGTACTTC.

The rearrangement joins TRBV4-2 to TRBJ2-3, with D perhaps matching TRBD2 (5 bases). The CDR3 totals 15 residues. Trimming took 0 bases from V and 5 from J, leaving 12 bases between them. Germline CDR1 LGHNA, CDR2 YNFKEQ. DNA for the CDR3: TGTGCCAGCAGCCAAGATGCGTCCGAGGGAGATACGCAGTATTTT. Its protein product is CASSQDASEGDTQYF.

This chain connects TRBV5-1 to TRBJ1-1, with TRBD1 as a possible D gene (5 bases). From germline, CDR1 is SGHRS and CDR2 YFSETQ. The CDR3 is 18 amino acids. Trimming shortened V by 0 bases and J by 2 bases, and 20 bases separated the two germline ends. The CDR3 is CASSLGILRGAHNTEAFF. The CDR3 DNA follows: TGCGCCAGCAGCTTGGGGATCCTGCGGGGCGCCCACAACACTGAAGCTTTCTTT.

This chain joins TRBV27 and TRBJ2-1, with D perhaps TRBD1 or TRBD2 (5 bases each). V gave up 6 bases and J gave up 2 bases, with 11 bases separating them. The CDR3 is made up of 14 amino acids. Germline CDR1 reads MNHEY; CDR2 reads SMNVEV (reference sequence). The CDR3 DNA sequence: TGTGCCAGCAGCACCCGGGACCCCTACAATGAGCAGTTCTTC. Its protein is CASSTRDPYNEQFF.